The 22 T cell receptor beta chains below come from one sample, sequenced in a study of blood T cell repertoires in COVID-19. The assay was immunoSEQ multiplex PCR, and TCRdb's table has in-frame clones only and misses some. The sample lists about 200,000 clones; 80% to 90% were seen once. The material sequenced was peripheral blood. All receptors come from a woman aged 80 or over with acute or convalescent COVID-19.

The chain has TRBV30 and TRBJ1-3; D gene unclear. Trimming took 3 bases from V and 2 from J, leaving 11 bases between them. There are 14 residues in the CDR3. Germline CDR1 is GTSNPN and CDR2 is SVGIG (reference sequence). CDR3 protein: CAWSSLVAGNTIYF. Written as DNA, the CDR3 is TGTGCCTGGAGCTCCTTAGTTGCTGGAAACACCATATATTTT. Looking up the rest from reference TRBV30 and TRBJ1-3 gives the full variable domain: SQTIHQWPATLVQPVGSPLSLECTVEGTSNPNLYWYRQAAGRGLQLLFYSVGIGQISSEVPQNLSASRPQDRQFILSSKKLLLSDSGFYLCAWSSLVAGNTIYFGEGSWLTVV.

This clone was recorded a few times. This chain uses TRBV6-6 with TRBJ2-1, with 8 bases aligning to TRBD1. This CDR3 has 16 amino acids. V trimming: 1 base; J trimming: 6 bases; junction bases outside the gene matches: 8. From germline, CDR1 is MNHNY and CDR2 SVGAGI (reference sequence). Here the CDR3 DNA reads TGTGCCAGCAGTTACTTTTTAGGACAGGGAATCAATGAGCAGTTCTTC. It translates to CASSYFLGQGINEQFF.

The V and J genes are TRBV6-5 and TRBJ2-7; tentatively, D is TRBD2 (7 bases). The CDR3 runs 15 residues. V was trimmed by 5 bases and J by 3 bases, leaving 17 bases between them. Germline V gene lookup returns CDR1 MNHEY and CDR2 SVGAGI. The chain's CDR3 is CASSSTGGAGYEQYF. CDR3 in DNA: TGTGCCAGCAGTAGTACGGGGGGCGCGGGCTACGAGCAGTACTTC.

V and J are TRBV30 and TRBJ2-7; 8 bases align to TRBD1. The CDR3 has 12 residues. CDR1 is GTSNPN and CDR2 is SVGIG in the germline V gene (reference sequence). Unmatched junction bases numbered 4, after V lost 7 bases and J lost 2 bases. The CDR3 spells CASLTGAYEQYF. CDR3 DNA sequence: TGTGCCTCTCTGACAGGGGCCTACGAGCAGTACTTC.

This chain links TRBV5-4 with TRBJ2-7; 8 bases map to TRBD1. V lost 4 bases and J lost 5; bases outside the gene matches: 11. From germline, CDR1 is SGHNT and CDR2 YYREEE (reference sequence). This CDR3 has 15 residues. In DNA, the CDR3 is TGTGCCAGCAGCGGCGGCCCCGGGACAGGCAACGAGCAGTACTTC. Protein product: CASSGGPGTGNEQYF.

The chain combines TRBV9 with TRBJ2-5; the match to TRBD2 covers 14 bases. This CDR3 contains 16 residues. Germline values: CDR1 SGDLS, CDR2 YYNGEE. V gave up 3 bases and J gave up 1 base; unmatched junction bases: 2. CDR3 sequence reads: CASSATSGRVQETQYF. As DNA, the CDR3 is TGTGCCAGCAGCGCGACTAGCGGGAGGGTCCAAGAGACCCAGTACTTC.

The V and J genes are TRBV19 and TRBJ1-2; D may be TRBD1 (5 bases). Germline CDR1 and CDR2: LNHDA and SQIVND (reference sequence). Trimming stripped 3 bases from V and 2 bases from J, with 7 bases between. This CDR3 spans 13 amino acids. This CDR3 is CASSMTANYGYTF. CDR3 in DNA: TGTGCCAGTAGTATGACAGCAAACTATGGCTACACCTTC.

The chain couples TRBV18 to TRBJ1-4; possible D gene TRBD1, 5 bases. The V gene's germline CDR1 is KGHSH and CDR2 LQKENI. The CDR3 has 15 amino acids. V lost 3 bases, J lost 2 bases, and 10 bases lay in between. The CDR3 nucleotides read TGTGCCAGCTCACCTCAGGGAGGGACTAATGAAAAACTGTTTTTT. This sequence encodes CASSPQGGTNEKLFF.

The CDR3 DNA sequence: TGCGCCAGCAGCCACCAGGACGGACTAATGAACACTGAAGCTTTCTTT. Amino acids: CASSHQDGLMNTEAFF. V and J are TRBV5-1 and TRBJ1-1; no clear D. Germline V gene data show CDR1 as SGHRS and CDR2 as YFSETQ. The V gene lost 4 bases and the J gene lost 0 bases, with 16 bases spanning the gap. The CDR3 sequence is 16 residues long.

The chain has TRBV6-2 or TRBV6-3 and TRBJ1-3; TRBD1 might be the D (6 bases). Trimming removed 2 bases from V and 2 bases from J, with 10 bases in between. The CDR3 contains 15 residues. Germline V gene sequence: CDR1 MNHEY, CDR2 SVGEGT. The CDR3 DNA sequence: TGTGCCAGCAGTTACCAGGGGCTTACTGGAAACACCATATATTTT. Its translation is CASSYQGLTGNTIYF.

V usage is TRBV9 and J usage is TRBJ2-7; 9 bases match TRBD2. Germline V gene data show CDR1 as SGDLS and CDR2 as YYNGEE. Unmatched junction bases numbered 6, after V lost 5 bases and J lost 3 bases. The CDR3 is made up of 14 amino acids. CDR3 DNA sequence: TGTGCCAGCAGTCGAGTAGCGGGAGACTACGAGCAGTACTTC. Amino acid sequence: CASSRVAGDYEQYF.

The chain is built from TRBV18 and TRBJ1-1; the D gene is possibly TRBD1 (6 bases). The germline gives CDR1 KGHSH, CDR2 LQKENI. Trimming took 1 base from V and 7 from J, leaving 16 bases between them. The CDR3 runs 15 residues. In DNA form, the CDR3 reads TGTGCCAGCTCACCACTCCAAAGGGGGACCGGTGAAGCTTTCTTT. This gives the protein CASSPLQRGTGEAFF.

V and J are TRBV2 and TRBJ1-5; D perhaps matches TRBD1 (5 bases). CDR1 and CDR2 from the germline V gene are SNHLY and FYNNEI. The CDR3 has 12 amino acids. V dropped 5 bases and J dropped 7 bases, with 9 bases sitting between them. The CDR3: CASSQGWQPQHF. The CDR3 bases are TGTGCCAGCAGTCAGGGTTGGCAGCCCCAGCATTTT.

The chain joins TRBV28 to TRBJ1-2, with a tentative D call TRBD1 (6 bases). This CDR3 region has 13 residues. The V gene lost 2 bases and the J gene lost 2 bases, with 6 bases spanning the gap. From germline, CDR1 is MDHEN and CDR2 SYDVKM. The DNA for the CDR3 is TGTGCCAGCAGTTTAGACAGGAACTATGGCTACACCTTC. Translation gives CASSLDRNYGYTF.

This chain uses TRBV5-1 with TRBJ2-2; D not resolved. CDR3 length equals 15 residues. Trimming pared 6 bases from V and 6 bases from J, leaving 18 bases between. The germline V gene has CDR1 SGHRS and CDR2 YFSETQ. The DNA of the CDR3 is TGCGCCAGCACCCCCTCGACAAGCCTGTCCGGGGAGCTGTTTTTT. It specifies CASTPSTSLSGELFF.

This chain connects TRBV2 to TRBJ2-7; perhaps TRBD1 as D (6 bases). Germline-derived CDR1 and CDR2 are SNHLY and FYNNEI. The CDR3 sequence is 13 residues long. V lost 10 bases and J lost 6, with 19 bases in between. In DNA, the CDR3 is TGTGCCACCAAAGCTCGGGACACGAGCGAGCAGTACTTC. Translating it yields CATKARDTSEQYF.

This clone was found a few times. This chain uses TRBV2 with TRBJ1-5; no clear D gene. The V end was cut by 3 bases, the J end by 9 bases, with 9 bases between. Germline values: CDR1 SNHLY, CDR2 FYNNEI. The CDR3 runs to 12 residues. CDR3: CASSEEGPPQHF. CDR3 bases: TGTGCCAGCAGTGAGGAGGGTCCGCCCCAGCATTTT. The variable domain in full, completed from reference TRBV2 and TRBJ1-5, reads EPEVTQTPSHQVTQMGQEVILRCVPISNHLYFYWYRQILGQKVEFLVSFYNNEISEKSEIFDDQFSVERPDGSNFTLKIRSTKLEDSAMYFCASSEEGPPQHFGDGTRLSIL.

The chain couples TRBV28 to TRBJ2-1, with D maybe TRBD2 (6 bases). This CDR3 is built from 15 residues. V was shortened by 6 bases and J by 5 bases, with 17 bases between the two germline ends. Germline V gene sequence: CDR1 MDHEN, CDR2 SYDVKM. Here the CDR3 reads CASRPGGGDNNEQFF. The DNA for the CDR3 is TGTGCCAGCAGACCCGGAGGCGGGGATAACAATGAGCAGTTCTTC.

The chain joins TRBV6-2 or TRBV6-3 to TRBJ1-1; the D is unclear. Trimming took 7 bases from V and 6 from J, leaving 18 bases between them. The CDR3 loop spans 14 amino acids. Germline V gene sequence: CDR1 MNHEY, CDR2 SVGEGT. CDR3 residues: CASTPLRSVPEAFF. The CDR3 nucleotides read TGTGCCAGCACCCCCCTTCGAAGCGTGCCTGAAGCTTTCTTT.

The J gene is TRBJ1-4, the V gene TRBV15; D is perhaps TRBD1 (5 bases). The CDR3 contains 18 residues. The germline V gene has CDR1 LNHNV and CDR2 YYDKDF (reference sequence). V shed 0 bases and J shed 5 bases, with 19 bases lying between them. In nucleotides, the CDR3 is TGTGCCACCAGCAGAGATACCATCGTCGGCAGGGTAAATGAAAAACTGTTTTTT. This sequence encodes CATSRDTIVGRVNEKLFF.

V gene TRBV9 combines with J gene TRBJ2-2; D call uncertain. The CDR3 contains 13 residues. V was clipped by 0 bases and J by 8 bases, with 8 bases between them. The V gene's germline CDR1 is SGDLS and CDR2 YYNGEE. The CDR3 DNA is TGTGCCAGCAGCGTAGATCTACGTGGGGAGCTGTTTTTT. It translates to CASSVDLRGELFF.

This clone appeared a few times. The J gene is TRBJ1-5, the V gene TRBV9; the match to TRBD1 covers 11 bases. Trimming took 4 bases from V and 5 from J; bases not matched to a gene: 5. The CDR3 loop spans 15 amino acids. CDR1 is SGDLS and CDR2 is YYNGEE in the germline V gene. CDR3 in amino acids: CASSRTGGAYQPQHF. The CDR3 DNA follows: TGTGCCAGCAGCAGGACAGGGGGCGCATATCAGCCCCAGCATTTT.